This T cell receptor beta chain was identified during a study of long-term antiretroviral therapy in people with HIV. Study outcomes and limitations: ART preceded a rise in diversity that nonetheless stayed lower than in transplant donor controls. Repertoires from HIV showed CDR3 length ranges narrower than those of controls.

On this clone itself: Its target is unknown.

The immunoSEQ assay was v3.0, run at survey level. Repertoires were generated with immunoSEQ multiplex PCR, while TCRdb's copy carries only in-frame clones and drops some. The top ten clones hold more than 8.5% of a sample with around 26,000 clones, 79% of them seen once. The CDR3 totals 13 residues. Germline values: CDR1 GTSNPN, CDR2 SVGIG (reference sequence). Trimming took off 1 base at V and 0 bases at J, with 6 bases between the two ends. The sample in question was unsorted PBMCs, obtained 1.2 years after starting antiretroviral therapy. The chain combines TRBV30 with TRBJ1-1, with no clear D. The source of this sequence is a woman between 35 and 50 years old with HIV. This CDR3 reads CAWSGALNTEAFF. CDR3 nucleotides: TGTGCCTGGAGTGGGGCCCTGAACACTGAAGCTTTCTTT.